This T cell receptor beta chain originates from a study of cytomegalovirus exposure and HLA in healthy donors. Study conclusions and caveats: In a later analysis, DRB1 alleles had the most associated TCRs; HLA-C alleles the fewest. Segments of the TCR beta V type were, in most cases, productive about 90% or about 30% of the time in an earlier analysis. Later analysis associated a missense DCLRE1C variant with TCR beta V- and J-gene trimming.

Notes on this clone: The antigen is unknown.

13 Jbeta primers and 60 Vbeta primers were used for the PCR. Using immunoSEQ multiplex PCR, the repertoire was profiled, and TCRdb retains in-frame clones only, with some absent. The data show 150,000 to 200,000 clones, more than 70% seen once. The sequence derives from a woman aged 50 to 60 in good health and CMV-seropositive. Sample: PBMCs.

The CDR3, as DNA: TGTGCCAGCAGCTTGGGAACCCGGGCCCAGTACTTC. It translates to CASSLGTRAQYF. V is TRBV5-6 and J is TRBJ2-5; D unresolved. The germline V gene encodes CDR1 SGHDT and CDR2 YYEEEE. V was shortened by 0 bases and J by 9 bases, with 9 bases between the two germline ends. The length of the CDR3 is 12 residues.